One sample yielded the 19 T cell receptor beta chains listed below, sequenced in a study of T cell responses to AZD1222 COVID-19 vaccine. The protocol was immunoSEQ multiplex PCR, while the TCRdb copy is restricted to in-frame clones and leaves out a portion. The sample consists of about 62,000 clones, roughly 80% of them appearing once. The material was peripheral blood, obtained on day 0 of AZD1222 vaccination. Every receptor here comes from an adult in good health.

This clone was detected only once. Written as DNA, the CDR3 is TGTGCCAGCAGCCAAGATGGGGGGGTAGTTGGAAACACCATATATTTT. Its translation is CASSQDGGVVGNTIYF. V usage is TRBV3-1 (or the pseudogene TRBV3-2) and J usage is TRBJ1-3, with D tentatively TRBD1 (5 bases). In germline, CDR1 is LGHDT, CDR2 YNNKEL (reference sequence). Trimming stripped 0 bases from V and 3 bases from J, with 12 bases between. This CDR3 spans 16 amino acids.

The rearrangement joins TRBV7-8 to TRBJ1-5; D is possibly TRBD1 (6 bases). The V end was cut by 5 bases, the J end by 0 bases, with 14 bases between. The germline V gene encodes CDR1 SGHVS and CDR2 FQNEAQ. This CDR3 is 16 amino acids long. The CDR3 DNA follows: TGTGCCAGCAGCCCCCGGAGGGGGGGTAGCAATCAGCCCCAGCATTTT. This gives the protein CASSPRRGGSNQPQHF.

This clone has just a few counts. The chain employs TRBV18 and TRBJ2-3; no reliable D call. This CDR3 is built from 13 residues. Germline V gene lookup returns CDR1 KGHSH and CDR2 LQKENI. Trimming cost V 0 bases and J 2 bases, with 3 bases left between them. CDR3: CASSPPNTDTQYF. The DNA for the CDR3 is TGTGCCAGCTCACCACCAAACACAGATACGCAGTATTTT.

This clone was observed a handful of times. V usage is TRBV7-9 and J usage is TRBJ2-3; the D gene is possibly TRBD2 (6 bases). The germline V and J ends were trimmed by 4 bases and 0 bases, with 17 bases remaining between them. Looked up from germline, CDR1 is SEHNR and CDR2 is FQNEAQ (reference sequence). CDR3 length equals 17 residues. CDR3 in amino acids: CASSSLLTGVSTDTQYF. The CDR3 DNA sequence: TGTGCCAGCAGCTCGTTGCTAACGGGGGTGAGCACAGATACGCAGTATTTT.

The chain recombines TRBV11-2 with TRBJ2-5; no definite D call. Germline assignment: CDR1 SGHAT and CDR2 FQNNGV. The CDR3 extends over 14 amino acids. V was pared by 1 base and J by 5 bases, with 11 bases between. The CDR3 is CASSLGRARETQYF. CDR3 nucleotides: TGTGCCAGCAGCTTAGGTAGGGCACGCGAGACCCAGTACTTC.

This clone was observed a few times. The V call is TRBV13, the J call TRBJ1-3; D gene ambiguous. Germline V gene data show CDR1 as PRHDT and CDR2 as FYEKMQ (reference sequence). Trimming removed 0 bases at V and 7 bases at J, with 7 bases between. This CDR3 spans 13 amino acids. This chain's CDR3 is CASSLGPSNTIYF. CDR3 sequence (DNA): TGTGCCAGCAGCTTAGGACCGTCCAACACCATATATTTT. Supplemented by reference TRBV13 and TRBJ1-3, the full variable domain reads AAGVIQSPRHLIKEKRETATLKCYPIPRHDTVYWYQQGPGQDPQFLISFYEKMQSDKGSIPDRFSAQQFSDYHSELNMSSLELGDSALYFCASSLGPSNTIYFGEGSWLTVV.

The chain employs TRBV4-2 and TRBJ1-5; 7 bases fit TRBD1. The V gene's germline CDR1 is LGHNA and CDR2 YNFKEQ. The CDR3 totals 15 residues. V was pared by 6 bases and J by 7 bases, with 12 bases of the junction left unmatched. CDR3 in amino acids: CASRITAGGDQPQHF. The CDR3 nucleotides are TGTGCCAGCAGAATTACGGCAGGGGGTGACCAGCCCCAGCATTTT.

The V and J genes are TRBV7-8 and TRBJ1-1, with D perhaps matching TRBD1 (5 bases). Trimming took off 4 bases at V and 3 bases at J, with 12 bases between the two ends. The CDR3 loop spans 14 amino acids. The V gene's germline CDR1 is SGHVS and CDR2 FQNEAQ. The CDR3 sequence is CASSYGALYTEAFF. The CDR3 region has the DNA TGTGCCAGCAGCTATGGGGCGTTGTACACTGAAGCTTTCTTT.

The chain recombines TRBV3-1 (or the pseudogene TRBV3-2) with TRBJ2-5, with D tentatively TRBD1 (5 bases). The germline CDR1 and CDR2 sequences are LGHDT and YNNKEL (reference sequence). The length of the CDR3 is 14 residues. Trimming took off 6 bases at V and 4 bases at J, with 15 bases between the two ends. The CDR3: CASSLGGQGETQYF. In DNA, the CDR3 is TGTGCCAGCAGTTTAGGCGGACAAGGAGAGACCCAGTACTTC.

The rearrangement links TRBV15 to TRBJ2-5, with D tentatively TRBD2 (6 bases). V was clipped by 5 bases and J by 9 bases, with 19 bases between them. The CDR3 runs to 14 residues. Germline CDR1 and CDR2: LNHNV and YYDKDF (reference sequence). The CDR3 sequence: CATSGPSVKNAQYF. DNA for the CDR3: TGTGCCACCAGCGGTCCTAGCGTTAAGAATGCCCAGTACTTC.

DNA for the CDR3: TGTGCCTGGAGCGAACCGACCGGCTACTATGGCTACACCTTC. It specifies CAWSEPTGYYGYTF. V and J are TRBV30 and TRBJ1-2, with unresolved D. The CDR3 spans 14 residues. Germline V gives CDR1 GTSNPN, CDR2 SVGIG (reference sequence). V lost 3 bases and J 3 bases, leaving 14 bases between the germline ends. Drawing the rest from reference TRBV30 and TRBJ1-2, the complete variable domain is SQTIHQWPATLVQPVGSPLSLECTVEGTSNPNLYWYRQAAGRGLQLLFYSVGIGQISSEVPQNLSASRPQDRQFILSSKKLLLSDSGFYLCAWSEPTGYYGYTFGSGTRLTVV.

The rearrangement uses TRBV14 and TRBJ2-7, with a tentative D call TRBD1 (6 bases). Germline V gives CDR1 SGHDN, CDR2 FVKESK. V lost 3 bases, J lost 7 bases, and 19 bases lay in between. The CDR3 has 15 residues. The CDR3 here is CASSHPGQPVREQYF. The CDR3 coding sequence is TGTGCCAGCAGCCACCCAGGACAGCCAGTGCGGGAGCAGTACTTC.

Note on this clone: At the DNA level, this CDR3 is encoded by other sequences in the same sample as well. CDR3 sequence (DNA): TGTGCCAGCAGCTTGGACCAATACGAGCAGTACTTC. Translation: CASSLDQYEQYF. The J gene is TRBJ2-7, the V gene TRBV5-4; D remains ambiguous. V was cut by 0 bases and J by 4 bases, with 5 bases left in between. CDR1 and CDR2 from the germline V gene are SGHNT and YYREEE (reference sequence). The CDR3 length is 12 residues.

The rearrangement links TRBV11-2 to TRBJ2-5; 10 nucleotides match TRBD1. There are 15 residues in the CDR3. Germline-derived CDR1 and CDR2 are SGHAT and FQNNGV. V trimming: 4 bases; J trimming: 5 bases; junction bases outside the gene matches: 7. CDR3 residues: CASSWGGQGTETQYF. In DNA, the CDR3 is TGTGCCAGCAGCTGGGGGGGACAGGGGACGGAGACCCAGTACTTC.

The chain joins TRBV2 to TRBJ2-5, with D maybe TRBD2 (5 bases). The germline V and J ends were trimmed by 6 bases and 0 bases, with 5 bases remaining between them. This CDR3 contains 12 residues. The germline V gene encodes CDR1 SNHLY and CDR2 FYNNEI. CDR3 sequence: CASSGNQETQYF. The CDR3 nucleotides are TGTGCCAGCAGCGGGAACCAAGAGACCCAGTACTTC.

V is TRBV27 and J is TRBJ1-5; weak D call: TRBD1 (5 bases). The CDR3 has 12 amino acids. CDR1 MNHEY and CDR2 SMNVEV come from the germline V gene (reference sequence). Trimming removed 4 bases at V and 15 bases at J, with 16 bases between. CDR3 in DNA: TGTGCCAGCAGTTCCCCTGACAGAGAACTGCATTTT. Translated: CASSSPDRELHF.

The J gene is TRBJ2-3, the V gene TRBV10-3; D is ambiguous. The germline CDR1 and CDR2 sequences are ENHRY and SYGVKD. V was clipped by 0 bases and J by 3 bases, with 10 bases between them. This CDR3 comprises 15 residues. CDR3 nucleotides: TGTGCCATCAGTGAGTCAACCCGTGGTACAGATACGCAGTATTTT. This gives the protein CAISESTRGTDTQYF.

The chain couples TRBV4-1 to TRBJ1-5, with TRBD1 as a possible D gene (5 bases). CDR1 is MGHRA, CDR2 YSYEKL, per germline. Trimming removed 4 bases from V and 7 bases from J, with 14 bases in between. CDR3 length equals 14 residues. CDR3 region: CASSLEGSGQPQHF. For the CDR3, the DNA is TGCGCCAGCAGCCTCGAGGGCTCAGGGCAGCCCCAGCATTTT.

The V call is TRBV18, the J call TRBJ2-1; a possible D gene is TRBD1 (5 bases). Trimming stripped 3 bases from V and 8 bases from J, with 11 bases between. CDR1 KGHSH and CDR2 LQKENI come from the germline V gene. This CDR3 contains 13 residues. This chain's CDR3 is CASSPDSFYEQFF. The CDR3 nucleotides are TGTGCCAGCTCACCCGACAGTTTCTATGAGCAGTTCTTC.